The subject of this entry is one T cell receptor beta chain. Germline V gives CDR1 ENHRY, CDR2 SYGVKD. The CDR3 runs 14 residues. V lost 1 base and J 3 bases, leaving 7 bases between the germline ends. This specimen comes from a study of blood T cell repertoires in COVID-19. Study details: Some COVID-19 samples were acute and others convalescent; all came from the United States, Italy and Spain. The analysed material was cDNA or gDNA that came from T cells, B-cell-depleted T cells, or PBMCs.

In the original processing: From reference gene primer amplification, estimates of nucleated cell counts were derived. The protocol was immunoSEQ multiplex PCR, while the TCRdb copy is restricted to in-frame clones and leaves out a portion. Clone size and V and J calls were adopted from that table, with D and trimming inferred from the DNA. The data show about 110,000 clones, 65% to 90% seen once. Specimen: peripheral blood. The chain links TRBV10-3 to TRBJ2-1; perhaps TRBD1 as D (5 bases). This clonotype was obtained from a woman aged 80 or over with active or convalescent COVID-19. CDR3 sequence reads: CAISEFDSYNEQFF. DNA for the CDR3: TGTGCCATCAGTGAGTTCGACAGCTACAATGAGCAGTTCTTC.